The 8 T cell receptor beta chains below all came from one sample that was sequenced in a study of OX40 agonist ivuxolimab in advanced cancers. Libraries were prepared by immunoSEQ multiplex PCR; TCRdb keeps only in-frame clonotypes and omits some of them. The sample consists of about 140,000 clones, approximately 90% of them appearing once. The sequencing here drew on CD4+ or CD8+ T cells sorted from blood, taken in a trial of the OX40 agonist ivuxolimab. The origin of the receptors is an adult with an advanced solid tumor such as melanoma, head and neck, liver or kidney cancer.

V usage is TRBV25-1 and J usage is TRBJ2-5; D may be TRBD2 (5 bases). Germline V CDR1 and CDR2: MGHDK, SYGVNS. The CDR3 is made up of 13 amino acids. Deletions cut 6 bases from V and 2 bases from J, with 10 bases between. CDR3 coding DNA: TGTGCCAGCAGCAAGAGAGGGCAAGAGACCCAGTACTTC. Its translation: CASSKRGQETQYF.

The rearrangement joins TRBV10-3 to TRBJ2-1; D not certain. The length of the CDR3 is 14 residues. Germline CDR1 ENHRY, CDR2 SYGVKD. V lost 0 bases to trimming and J lost 9 bases, with 12 bases between them. DNA of the CDR3: TGTGCCATCAGTGAGTCGTCGCTCCCCCCTGAGCAGTTCTTC. Its translation: CAISESSLPPEQFF.

This clone occurred a few times. The V gene is TRBV5-1, the J gene TRBJ2-1, with 7 bases that match TRBD2. Trimming cost V 3 bases and J 9 bases; bases outside gene matches: 9. The length of the CDR3 is 14 residues. CDR1 is SGHRS, CDR2 YFSETQ, per germline. CDR3: CASSWGGASVEQFF. CDR3 bases: TGCGCCAGCAGCTGGGGAGGGGCTAGTGTTGAGCAGTTCTTC.

The chain combines TRBV4-3 with TRBJ2-2; D may be TRBD1 (6 bases). The germline CDR1 and CDR2 sequences are LGHNA and YSLEER. The CDR3 runs 17 residues. The ends were cut back, 1 base at V and 6 bases at J, with 18 bases in the middle. The CDR3 sequence: CASSQVGNRAVSGELFF. CDR3 sequence (DNA): TGCGCCAGCAGCCAAGTTGGTAACAGGGCCGTTTCCGGGGAGCTGTTTTTT.

V gene TRBV5-1 combines with J gene TRBJ2-5; a possible D gene is TRBD2 (6 bases). CDR3 length equals 17 residues. Germline assignment: CDR1 SGHRS and CDR2 YFSETQ. V was clipped by 5 bases and J by 2 bases, with 22 bases between them. CDR3 sequence: CASSSPQPGLKQETQYF. For the CDR3, the DNA is TGCGCCAGCAGTTCCCCCCAACCGGGACTCAAGCAAGAGACCCAGTACTTC. The full variable domain, completed using reference TRBV5-1 and TRBJ2-5, is KAGVTQTPRYLIKTRGQQVTLSCSPISGHRSVSWYQQTPGQGLQFLFEYFSETQRNKGNFPGRFSGRQFSNSRSEMNVSTLELGDSALYLCASSSPQPGLKQETQYFGPGTRLLVL.

This clone was seen only once. This chain's CDR3 is CASSLGDRPTLRETQYF. CDR3 sequence (DNA): TGTGCCAGCAGCTTAGGGGACAGGCCGACCCTTCGAGAGACCCAGTACTTC. The chain combines TRBV11-3 with TRBJ2-5; 8 nucleotides agree with TRBD1. The junction had 11 bases not matched to a gene; V was cut back by 1 base and J by 4 bases. Per germline, CDR1 SGHNT and CDR2 YENEEA. The CDR3 contains 17 residues.

The rearrangement links TRBV7-2 to TRBJ2-1; 8 bases are a match to TRBD1. CDR1 and CDR2 (germline): SGHTA, FQGNSA. This CDR3 is built from 13 residues. V trimming: 5 bases; J trimming: 6 bases; junction bases outside the gene matches: 3. DNA for the CDR3: TGTGCCAGCAGCCCTGACAGGGGCAATGAGCAGTTCTTC. Its translation is CASSPDRGNEQFF.

The chain uses TRBV18 and TRBJ1-1, with 7 nucleotides matching TRBD1. With 2 bases clipped from V and 7 bases from J, the junction kept 10 bases outside the gene matches. Germline loops: CDR1 KGHSH, CDR2 LQKENI. This CDR3 has 15 residues. CDR3 sequence reads: CASSPAGQATYEAFF. The CDR3 bases are TGTGCCAGCTCACCAGCCGGACAGGCGACCTATGAAGCTTTCTTT. Together with reference TRBV18 and TRBJ1-1, the CDR3 gives the full variable domain: NAGVMQNPRHLVRRRGQEARLRCSPMKGHSHVYWYRQLPEEGLKFMVYLQKENIIDESGMPKERFSAEFPKEGPSILRIQQVVRGDSAAYFCASSPAGQATYEAFFGQGTRLTVV.